This record concerns one T cell receptor (beta chain) sequence. Its antigen is currently unknown. CDR1 is MGHRA, CDR2 YSYEKL, per germline. This CDR3 is built from 15 residues. V shed 1 base, J shed 6 bases, and the junction held 5 bases outside the gene matches. Constant-segment primers served in 5'RACE that generated TCR alpha and TCR beta cDNA libraries bearing sample barcodes and UMIs. TCRdb independently ran MiXCR on the 5' RACE reads; one entry per CDR3 protein. The data show some 100,000 distinct CDR3 sequences, with 11% seen just once and about 40% held by the top ten. The sample comes from a study of T-cell memory formation after mild COVID-19. Study-level findings and limits: There was a balanced CD4/CD8 profile in clones contracting day 15 to 85, and later expanders leaned CD4+. For second-wave clones that peaked at day 37, SARS-CoV-2 specificity went unverified. Clones which contracted sat mainly in CM and EM if CD4+, and in EMRA if CD8+.

The sequence was collected from a man younger than 30 who had mild COVID-19 (a few samples of this study predate the infection). Cell type and time point are not known. Sequenced: PBMCs or a T cell subset sorted from them (not recorded which). The J gene is TRBJ1-5, the V gene TRBV4-1; the match to TRBD1 covers 8 bases. CDR3 sequence (DNA): TGCGCCAGCAGCCAAGTGCAGGGGGCCGGTCAGCCCCAGCATTTT. Translation: CASSQVQGAGQPQHF.